This T cell receptor (beta chain) stems from a study of T cell repertoires in aging, cancer and after chemotherapy. Study at large: Six age groups, ranging from 30 or younger to 70 or older, included the donors. Regarding the study as a whole: In each cancer cohort, median generation probability increased across chemotherapy, suggesting thymic output rebounded. In cancer patients, declining TCR diversity with age involved lost richness and lost evenness.

The template was genomic DNA from peripheral blood, not RNA. Rearranged V-D-J TRB sequences were amplified with a mixed TRB-A/B primer pool. Each CDR3 protein gets one entry after TCRdb re-called the multiplex PCR reads with MiXCR. Of thousands of distinct CDR3 sequences listed, 20% to 30% were seen once; the top ten hold around 37%. V lost 8 bases, J lost 7 bases, and 19 bases stayed unmatched. The CDR3 has 15 residues. Germline loops: CDR1 DFQATT, CDR2 SNEGSKA (reference sequence). This clonotype was recorded once. Antigen specificity is unknown. Given a much more abundant clone one base away, this may be a read error.

This receptor was taken from a human donor with a solid tumor. The specimen was blood. This chain connects TRBV20-1 to TRBJ2-7, with 8 bases matching TRBD2. The CDR3 DNA is TGCAGTACCAAGAGCGGGAGTCGGTCCTACAATGAGCAGTACTTC. Protein product: CSTKSGSRSYNEQYF.